This record concerns one TCR beta chain sequence. Its antigen is unknown. MiXCR, applied by TCRdb to the 5' RACE reads, yields one record per CDR3 protein. The sample includes roughly 310,000 distinct CDR3 sequences, around a sixth of them seen just once. The data were taken from a study of T-cell memory formation after mild COVID-19. Whole-study findings and limits: Memory from before infection featured some responding clones, which suggests cross-reactive memory joined.

The CDR3 totals 14 residues. The V end was cut by 0 bases, the J end by 5 bases, with 10 bases between. The germline V gene encodes CDR1 MNHEY and CDR2 SVGAGI. V is TRBV6-5 and J is TRBJ2-5; no reliable D call. This receptor was obtained from a man younger than 30 who had mild COVID-19 (a few samples of this study predate the infection). Cell type and time point are not known. Sequencing was done on a sample of PBMCs or a T cell subset sorted from them (not recorded which). CDR3 DNA: TGTGCCAGCAGTTACTCGGCTGGTTGGGAGACCCAGTACTTC. Its protein product is CASSYSAGWETQYF.